Included here is one T cell receptor beta chain sequence, with context. The sample comes from a study of blood T cell repertoires in COVID-19. Study-wide context: From T cells, B-cell-depleted T cells, or PBMCs came the material, which was cDNA or gDNA.

Living in about two dozen US areas, the participants were between about 18 and 100 years of age. Researchers sorted participants into cohorts using their self-reported clinical history. In the original workflow: From reference gene primer amplification, estimates of nucleated cell counts were derived. Profiling relied on immunoSEQ multiplex PCR, and the TCRdb table lists in-frame clones only, not all of them. The V and J calls and the clone size are those of that table, but D and trimming were determined from the DNA. The sample records roughly 300,000 clones, approximately 84% being singletons. V dropped 4 bases and J dropped 4; count of bases not matched to a gene: 7. Germline values: CDR1 LGHDT, CDR2 YNNKEL (reference sequence). The CDR3 has 15 amino acids.

The chain joins TRBV3-1 (or the pseudogene TRBV3-2) to TRBJ1-5; 7 bases line up with TRBD1. The sample consisted of PBMCs or T cells enriched from blood (not recorded which). The TCR originated in a woman in her thirties who had recovered from COVID-19. CDR3 coding DNA: TGTGCCAGCAGCCGAGCCGGGACAGTTAATCAGCCCCAGCATTTT. Its protein product is CASSRAGTVNQPQHF.